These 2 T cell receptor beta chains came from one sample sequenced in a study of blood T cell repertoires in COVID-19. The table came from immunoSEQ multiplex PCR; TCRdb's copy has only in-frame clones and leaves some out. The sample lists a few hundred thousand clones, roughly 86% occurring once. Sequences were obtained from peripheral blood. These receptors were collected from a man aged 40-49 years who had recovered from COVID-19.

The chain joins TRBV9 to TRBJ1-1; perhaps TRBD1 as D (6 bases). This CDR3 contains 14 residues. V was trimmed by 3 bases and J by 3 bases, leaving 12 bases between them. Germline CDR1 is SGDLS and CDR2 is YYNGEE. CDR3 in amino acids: CASSELGAHTEAFF. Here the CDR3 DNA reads TGTGCCAGCAGCGAATTGGGGGCCCACACTGAAGCTTTCTTT.

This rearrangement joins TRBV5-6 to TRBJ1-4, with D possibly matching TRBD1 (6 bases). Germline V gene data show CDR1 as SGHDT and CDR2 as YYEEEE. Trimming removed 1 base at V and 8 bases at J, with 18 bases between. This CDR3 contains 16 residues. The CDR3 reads CASSLQQGMSNEKLFF. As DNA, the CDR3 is TGTGCCAGCAGCTTGCAACAGGGAATGAGTAACGAAAAACTGTTTTTT.